This T cell receptor beta chain was captured by sequencing in a study of T cell responses to AZD1222 COVID-19 vaccine. The study's findings and limits: Without day 14 samples, only post-peak T cell repertoires were studied. The study found vaccine-associated CD4 TCRs spanning spike, dominant at 160-218 and 743-854. Donor demographics were predominantly white British with a female majority; clonal diversity may be underestimated. Reports say nearly half of spike-specific TCRs go after unmutated variant regions.

Sequencing was performed with immunoSEQ multiplex PCR; in TCRdb, only in-frame clones are kept and a portion is missing. The repertoire holds 250,000 to 300,000 clones, around 93% seen once, with 0.55% in the top ten. With regard to this clone: Its cognate antigen is unknown.

The CDR3 runs 16 residues. V lost 2 bases to trimming and J lost 0 bases, with 11 bases between them. Germline CDR1 SNHLY, CDR2 FYNNEI. The sample was peripheral blood, taken 28 days after the second AZD1222 dose. The chain carries TRBV2 and TRBJ1-3, with D maybe TRBD1 (5 bases). The clonotype originates from an adult who received the AZD1222 COVID-19 vaccine. The CDR3 here is CASSETGPHSGNTIYF. CDR3 sequence (DNA): TGTGCCAGCAGTGAAACGGGACCGCACTCTGGAAACACCATATATTTT.